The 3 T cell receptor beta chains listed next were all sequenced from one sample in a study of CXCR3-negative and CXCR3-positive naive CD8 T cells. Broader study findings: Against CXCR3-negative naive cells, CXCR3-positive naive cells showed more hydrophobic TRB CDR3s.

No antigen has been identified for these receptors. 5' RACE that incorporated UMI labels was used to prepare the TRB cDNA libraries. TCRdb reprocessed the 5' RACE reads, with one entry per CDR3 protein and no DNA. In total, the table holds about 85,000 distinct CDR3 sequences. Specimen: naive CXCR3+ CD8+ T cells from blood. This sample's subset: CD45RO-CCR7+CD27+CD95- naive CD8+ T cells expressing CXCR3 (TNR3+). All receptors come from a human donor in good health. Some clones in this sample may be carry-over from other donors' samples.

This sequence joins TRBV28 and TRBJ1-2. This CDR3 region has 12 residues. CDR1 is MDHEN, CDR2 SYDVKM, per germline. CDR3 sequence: CASSMRYYGYTF.

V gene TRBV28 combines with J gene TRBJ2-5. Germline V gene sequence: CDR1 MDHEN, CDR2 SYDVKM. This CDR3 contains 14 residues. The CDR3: CASSRFIRKETQYF. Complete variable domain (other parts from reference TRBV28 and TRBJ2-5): DVKVTQSSRYLVKRTGEKVFLECVQDMDHENMFWYRQDPGLGLRLIYFSYDVKMKEKGDIPEGYSVSREKKERFSLILESASTNQTSMYLCASSRFIRKETQYFGPGTRLLVL.

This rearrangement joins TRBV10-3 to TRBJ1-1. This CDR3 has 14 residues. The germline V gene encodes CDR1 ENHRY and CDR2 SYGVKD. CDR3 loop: CAISDGDMNTEAFF.